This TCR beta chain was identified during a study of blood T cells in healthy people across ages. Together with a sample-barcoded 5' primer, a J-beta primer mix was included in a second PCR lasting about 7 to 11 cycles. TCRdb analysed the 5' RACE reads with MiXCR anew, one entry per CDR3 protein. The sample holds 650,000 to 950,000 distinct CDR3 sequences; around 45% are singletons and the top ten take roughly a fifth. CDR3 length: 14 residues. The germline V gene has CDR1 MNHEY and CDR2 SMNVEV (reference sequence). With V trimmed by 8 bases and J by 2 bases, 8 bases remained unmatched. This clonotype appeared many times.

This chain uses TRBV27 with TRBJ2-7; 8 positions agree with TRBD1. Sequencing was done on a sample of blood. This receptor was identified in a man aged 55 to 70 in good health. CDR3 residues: CASRPDRGTYEQYF. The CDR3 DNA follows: TGTGCCAGCCGACCCGACAGGGGTACCTACGAGCAGTACTTC.